Shown below are 10 T cell receptor beta chains from a single sample sequenced in a study of cytomegalovirus exposure and HLA in healthy donors. The PCR made use of 60 Vbeta and 13 Jbeta primers. The method was immunoSEQ multiplex PCR; TCRdb's version includes in-frame clones alone and lacks a portion of them. The repertoire table contains 38,000 or so clones. The specimen sequenced was PBMCs. These TCRs come from a man younger than 45 in good health and CMV-seronegative.

The J gene is TRBJ2-5, the V gene TRBV7-3; no definite D call. The CDR3 has 13 residues. The V gene lost 4 bases and the J gene lost 4 bases, with 10 bases spanning the gap. Germline V CDR1 and CDR2: SGHTA, FQGTGA. The CDR3 sequence: CASSSGSAETQYF. The CDR3 nucleotides read TGTGCCAGCAGCTCCGGTAGTGCAGAGACCCAGTACTTC.

CDR3 sequence reads: CAISASDSQQETQYF. DNA for the CDR3: TGTGCCATCAGTGCTTCGGACAGCCAACAAGAGACCCAGTACTTC. The chain has TRBV10-3 and TRBJ2-5, with D maybe TRBD1 (6 bases). The CDR3 loop spans 15 amino acids. Germline-derived CDR1 and CDR2 are ENHRY and SYGVKD. V dropped 4 bases and J dropped 2 bases, with 14 bases sitting between them.

The chain links TRBV6-5 to TRBJ2-1; 8 nucleotides agree with TRBD2. V trimming: 6 bases; J trimming: 6 bases; junction bases outside the gene matches: 7. This CDR3 has 14 amino acids. Germline CDR1 reads MNHEY; CDR2 reads SVGAGI. The CDR3 bases are TGTGCCAGCAGAAACGACCGGGGGGGCAATGAGCAGTTCTTC. Its protein is CASRNDRGGNEQFF.

The chain recombines TRBV6-1 with TRBJ1-1; possibly TRBD1 for D (5 bases). The CDR3 consists of 15 residues. The germline V and J ends were trimmed by 0 bases and 3 bases, with 11 bases remaining between them. CDR1 is MNHNS, CDR2 SASEGT, per germline. The CDR3 spells CASSEAFTGDTEAFF. The CDR3 DNA follows: TGTGCCAGCAGTGAAGCTTTCACGGGGGACACTGAAGCTTTCTTT.

V and J are TRBV11-2 and TRBJ1-3; maybe TRBD1 (5 bases). Germline CDR1 is SGHAT and CDR2 is FQNNGV. The CDR3 covers 16 residues. V lost 5 bases to trimming and J lost 0 bases, with 14 bases between them. CDR3 loop: CASSPTRGFSGNTIYF. The CDR3 region has the DNA TGTGCCAGCAGCCCGACCCGGGGGTTCTCTGGAAACACCATATATTTT.

The rearrangement joins TRBV19 to TRBJ1-5; TRBD1 aligns across 8 bases. Trimming at V came to 7 bases and at J to 6 bases, leaving 17 bases not matched to a gene. The germline V gene has CDR1 LNHDA and CDR2 SQIVND (reference sequence). The CDR3 is 17 amino acids. In DNA, the CDR3 is TGTGCCAGTACCATGACGACAGGGGCCCACCAATCTCAGCCCCAGCATTTT. Translating gives CASTMTTGAHQSQPQHF.

This sequence joins TRBV14 and TRBJ2-1; 8 bases align to TRBD2. The CDR3 consists of 19 residues. The V gene end was trimmed by 3 bases and the J gene end by 4 bases; junction bases not matched to a gene: 17. CDR1 is SGHDN, CDR2 FVKESK, per germline. This CDR3 is CASSQRSSGISYRYNEQFF. In DNA form, the CDR3 reads TGTGCCAGCAGCCAGAGGAGTAGCGGGATCTCATATCGGTACAATGAGCAGTTCTTC. The variable domain in full, completed from reference TRBV14 and TRBJ2-1, reads EAGVTQFPSHSVIEKGQTVTLRCDPISGHDNLYWYRRVMGKEIKFLLHFVKESKQDESGMPNNRFLAERTGGTYSTLKVQPAELEDSGVYFCASSQRSSGISYRYNEQFFGPGTRLTVL.

CDR3 amino acids: CASKVGQAANEQFF. DNA of the CDR3: TGTGCCAGTAAAGTCGGACAGGCAGCCAATGAGCAGTTCTTC. The chain combines TRBV19 with TRBJ2-1; 7 nucleotides match TRBD1. The junction had 9 bases not matched to a gene; V was cut back by 7 bases and J by 6 bases. The CDR3 loop spans 14 amino acids. The germline gives CDR1 LNHDA, CDR2 SQIVND (reference sequence).

The chain is built from TRBV27 and TRBJ1-5; the D gene is possibly TRBD1 (6 bases). The V gene lost 5 bases and the J gene lost 3 bases, with 14 bases spanning the gap. Germline CDR1 reads MNHEY; CDR2 reads SMNVEV (reference sequence). This CDR3 has 15 residues. This CDR3 is CASSRSRGDNQPQHF. For the CDR3, the DNA is TGTGCCAGCAGTCGTTCCAGGGGCGACAATCAGCCCCAGCATTTT.

This sequence joins TRBV30 and TRBJ2-7, with D possibly being TRBD2 (5 bases). The CDR3 contains 12 residues. Per germline, CDR1 GTSNPN and CDR2 SVGIG (reference sequence). V was trimmed by 4 bases and J by 2 bases, leaving 9 bases between them. The CDR3 here is CAWNRRAYEQYF. DNA of the CDR3: TGTGCCTGGAATAGGCGGGCCTACGAGCAGTACTTC. The complete variable domain, with remaining parts taken from reference TRBV30 and TRBJ2-7, reads SQTIHQWPATLVQPVGSPLSLECTVEGTSNPNLYWYRQAAGRGLQLLFYSVGIGQISSEVPQNLSASRPQDRQFILSSKKLLLSDSGFYLCAWNRRAYEQYFGPGTRLTVT.